This T cell receptor beta chain was recovered during a study of CDR3 diversity in severe acne. J lost 5 bases, V lost 4 bases, and 15 bases had no gene match. Germline CDR1 and CDR2: LNHDA and SQIVND (reference sequence). The CDR3 has 18 residues. Each CDR3 protein is one row after TCRdb ran MiXCR on the PCR reads. The table includes 97,000 or so distinct CDR3 sequences, 45% to 60% detected once. The V gene is TRBV19, the J gene TRBJ2-1, with 9 bases aligning to TRBD2. The sequencing input was blood. This clonotype was sampled from a male donor with acne. The CDR3: CASSTHGSSGTLDNEQFF. Here the CDR3 DNA reads TGTGCCAGTAGTACTCATGGTTCTAGCGGGACCCTCGACAATGAGCAGTTCTTC.